This TCR beta chain was observed in a study of response to subunit inactivated influenza vaccine. Study results and limitations: Every seasonal influenza vaccination brings in few new T cells, the authors suggested.

Only a few counts were recorded for this clonotype. The antigen is unknown. A single record per CDR3 protein comes from TCRdb applying MiXCR to the RT-PCR reads. The sample includes 650,000 or so distinct CDR3 sequences, 12% to 15% seen only once; the top ten take less than 8.5%. V was trimmed by 5 bases and J by 3 bases, leaving 17 bases between them. The CDR3 spans 15 residues. The germline gives CDR1 SGHVS, CDR2 FNYEAQ. The source material was PBMCs from blood, sampled 14 to 15 days before vaccination. This TCR came from a man aged 50-59 years who received an inactivated influenza vaccine. The V gene is TRBV7-6, the J gene TRBJ2-7; D might be TRBD1 or TRBD2, each matching 5 bases. The DNA for the CDR3 is TGTGCCAGCAGCCCCCGTCCAGGGAGAGTCTACGAGCAGTACTTC. Translating gives CASSPRPGRVYEQYF.